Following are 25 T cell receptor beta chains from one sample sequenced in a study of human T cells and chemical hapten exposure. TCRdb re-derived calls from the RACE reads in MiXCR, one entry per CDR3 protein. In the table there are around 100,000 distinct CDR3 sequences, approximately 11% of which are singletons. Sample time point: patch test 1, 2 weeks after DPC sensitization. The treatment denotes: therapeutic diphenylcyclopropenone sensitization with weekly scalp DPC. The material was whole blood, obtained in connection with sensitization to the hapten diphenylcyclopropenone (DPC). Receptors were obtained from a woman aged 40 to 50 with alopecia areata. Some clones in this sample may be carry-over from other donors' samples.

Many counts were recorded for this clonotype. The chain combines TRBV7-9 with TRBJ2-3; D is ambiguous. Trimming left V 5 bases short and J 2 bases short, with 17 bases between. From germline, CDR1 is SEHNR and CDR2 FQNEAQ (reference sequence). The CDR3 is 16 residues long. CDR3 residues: CASSPRGDTYTDTQYF. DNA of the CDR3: TGTGCCAGCAGCCCCCGTGGGGATACTTACACAGATACGCAGTATTTT. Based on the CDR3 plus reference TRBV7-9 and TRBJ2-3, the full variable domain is DTGVSQNPRHKITKRGQNVTFRCDPISEHNRLYWYRQTLGQGPEFLTYFQNEAQLEKSRLLSDRFSAERPKGSFSTLEIQRTEQGDSAMYLCASSPRGDTYTDTQYFGPGTRLTVL.

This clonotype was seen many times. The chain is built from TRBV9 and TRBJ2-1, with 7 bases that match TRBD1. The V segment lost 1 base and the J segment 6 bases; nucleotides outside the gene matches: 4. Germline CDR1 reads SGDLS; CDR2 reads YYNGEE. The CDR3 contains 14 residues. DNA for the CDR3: TGTGCCAGCAGCGTAAGGGGGCAAGGCAATGAGCAGTTCTTC. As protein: CASSVRGQGNEQFF.

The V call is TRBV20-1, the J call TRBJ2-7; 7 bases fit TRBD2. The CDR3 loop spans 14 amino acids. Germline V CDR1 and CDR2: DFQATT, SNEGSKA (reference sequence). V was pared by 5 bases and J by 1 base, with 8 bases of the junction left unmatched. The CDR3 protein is CSAPPGGSSYEQYF. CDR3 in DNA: TGCAGTGCTCCCCCGGGCGGGAGTTCCTACGAGCAGTACTTC.

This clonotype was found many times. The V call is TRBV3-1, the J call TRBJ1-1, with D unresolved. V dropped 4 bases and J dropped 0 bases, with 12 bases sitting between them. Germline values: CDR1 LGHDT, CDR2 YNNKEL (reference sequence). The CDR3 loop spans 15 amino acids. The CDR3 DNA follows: TGTGCCAGCAGCCCATTGCTGACGGTGAACACTGAAGCTTTCTTT. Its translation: CASSPLLTVNTEAFF.

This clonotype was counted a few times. CDR3: CASRNRSANTEAFF. In nucleotides, the CDR3 is TGTGCCAGCCGGAATCGTTCAGCGAACACTGAAGCTTTCTTT. V gene TRBV2 combines with J gene TRBJ1-1; no clear D. Trimming took 8 bases from V and 1 from J, leaving 14 bases between them. The CDR3 loop spans 14 amino acids. Per the germline V gene, CDR1 is SNHLY and CDR2 is FYNNEI.

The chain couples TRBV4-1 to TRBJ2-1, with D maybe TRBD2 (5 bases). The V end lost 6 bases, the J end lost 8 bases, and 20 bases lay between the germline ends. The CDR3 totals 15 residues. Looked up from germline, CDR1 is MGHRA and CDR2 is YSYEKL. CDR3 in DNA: TGCGCCAGCAGTACTTTGGAGATGGCGGGTCATGAGCAGTTCTTC. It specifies CASSTLEMAGHEQFF.

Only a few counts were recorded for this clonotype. The CDR3 DNA reads TGTGCCAGCAGTTCGCCCAACAGGGGGCAATTCGGGCGCCACTACGAGCAGTACTTC. Its translation is CASSSPNRGQFGRHYEQYF. The V call is TRBV27, the J call TRBJ2-7; 9 bases align to TRBD1. CDR1 MNHEY and CDR2 SMNVEV come from the germline V gene (reference sequence). V shed 4 bases and J 3 bases; nucleotides not matched to a gene: 19. The CDR3 has 19 amino acids.

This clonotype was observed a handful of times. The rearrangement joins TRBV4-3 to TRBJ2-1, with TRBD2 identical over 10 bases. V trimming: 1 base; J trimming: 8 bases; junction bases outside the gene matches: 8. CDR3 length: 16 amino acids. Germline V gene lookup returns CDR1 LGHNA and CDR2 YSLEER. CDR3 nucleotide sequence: TGCGCCAGCAGCCAAGGGAGAGCGGGAGGGCCCCATGAGCAGTTCTTC. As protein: CASSQGRAGGPHEQFF.

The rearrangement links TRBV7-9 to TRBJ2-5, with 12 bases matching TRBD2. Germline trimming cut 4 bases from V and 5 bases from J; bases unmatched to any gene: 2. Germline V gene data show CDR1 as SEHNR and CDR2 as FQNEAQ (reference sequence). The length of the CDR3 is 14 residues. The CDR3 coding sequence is TGTGCCAGCAGCTCCGGGACTAGCGGGGAGACCCAGTACTTC. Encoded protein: CASSSGTSGETQYF.

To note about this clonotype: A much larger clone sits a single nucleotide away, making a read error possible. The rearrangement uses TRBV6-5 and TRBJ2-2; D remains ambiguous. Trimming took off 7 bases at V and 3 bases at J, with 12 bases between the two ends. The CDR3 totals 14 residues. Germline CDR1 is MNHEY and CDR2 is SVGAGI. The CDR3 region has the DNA TGTGCCAGCACCCTCACGGCCGACACCGGGGAGCTGTTTTTT. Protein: CASTLTADTGELFF.

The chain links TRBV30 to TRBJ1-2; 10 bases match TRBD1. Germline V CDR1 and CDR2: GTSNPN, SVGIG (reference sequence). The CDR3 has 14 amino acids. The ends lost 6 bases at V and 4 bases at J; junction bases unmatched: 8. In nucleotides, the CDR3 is TGTGCCTGCTACCATTGGACAGGGGGCTATGGCTACACCTTC. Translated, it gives CACYHWTGGYGYTF.

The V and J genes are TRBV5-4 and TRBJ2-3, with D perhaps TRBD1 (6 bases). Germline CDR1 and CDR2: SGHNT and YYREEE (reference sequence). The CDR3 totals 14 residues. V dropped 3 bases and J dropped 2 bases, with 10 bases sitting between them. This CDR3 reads CASSYDRFTDTQYF. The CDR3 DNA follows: TGTGCCAGCAGCTACGACAGGTTCACAGATACGCAGTATTTT.

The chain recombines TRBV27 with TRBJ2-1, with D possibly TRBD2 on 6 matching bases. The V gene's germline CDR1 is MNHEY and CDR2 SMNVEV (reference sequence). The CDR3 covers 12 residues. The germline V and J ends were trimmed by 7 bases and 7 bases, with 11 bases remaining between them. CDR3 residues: CASTSGLNEQFF. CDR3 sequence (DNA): TGTGCCAGCACCAGCGGGCTAAATGAGCAGTTCTTC.

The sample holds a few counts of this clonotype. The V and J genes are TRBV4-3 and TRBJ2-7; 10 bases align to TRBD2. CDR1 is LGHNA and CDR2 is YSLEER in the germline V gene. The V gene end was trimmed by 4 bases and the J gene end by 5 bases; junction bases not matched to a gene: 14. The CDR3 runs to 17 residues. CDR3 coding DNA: TGCGCCAGCAGCCGCGCCCGGCTAGCGGGAGACTTCGACGAGCAGTACTTC. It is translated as CASSRARLAGDFDEQYF.

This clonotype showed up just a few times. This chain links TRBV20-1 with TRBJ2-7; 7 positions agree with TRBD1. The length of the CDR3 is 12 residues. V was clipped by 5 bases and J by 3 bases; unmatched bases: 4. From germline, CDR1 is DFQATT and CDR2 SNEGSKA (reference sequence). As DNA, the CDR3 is TGCAGTGCTGGGGACAGCAGCTACGAGCAGTACTTC. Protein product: CSAGDSSYEQYF.

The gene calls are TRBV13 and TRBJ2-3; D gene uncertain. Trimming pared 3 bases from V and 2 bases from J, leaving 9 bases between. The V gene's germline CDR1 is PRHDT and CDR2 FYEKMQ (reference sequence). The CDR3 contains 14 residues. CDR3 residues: CASSFRTFTDTQYF. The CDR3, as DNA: TGTGCCAGCAGCTTCCGAACTTTCACAGATACGCAGTATTTT.

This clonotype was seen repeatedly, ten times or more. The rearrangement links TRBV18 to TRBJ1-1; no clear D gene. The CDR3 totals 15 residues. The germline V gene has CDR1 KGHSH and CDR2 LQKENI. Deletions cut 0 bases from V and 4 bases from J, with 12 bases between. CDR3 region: CASSPPARRTTEAFF. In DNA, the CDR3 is TGTGCCAGCTCACCACCGGCCAGGCGGACCACTGAAGCTTTCTTT.

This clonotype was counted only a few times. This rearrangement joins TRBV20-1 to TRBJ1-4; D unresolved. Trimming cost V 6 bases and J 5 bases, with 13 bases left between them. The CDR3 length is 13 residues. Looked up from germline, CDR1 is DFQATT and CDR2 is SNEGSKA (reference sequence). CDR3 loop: CSAPRERNEKLFF. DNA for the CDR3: TGCAGTGCCCCGAGGGAGCGCAATGAAAAACTGTTTTTT.

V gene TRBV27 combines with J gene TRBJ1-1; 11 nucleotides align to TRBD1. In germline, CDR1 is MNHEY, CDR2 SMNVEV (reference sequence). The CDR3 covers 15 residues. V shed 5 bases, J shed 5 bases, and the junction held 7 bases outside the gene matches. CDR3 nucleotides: TGTGCCAGCAGTCTAGGGACAGGGGGTGGGACTGAAGCTTTCTTT. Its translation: CASSLGTGGGTEAFF.

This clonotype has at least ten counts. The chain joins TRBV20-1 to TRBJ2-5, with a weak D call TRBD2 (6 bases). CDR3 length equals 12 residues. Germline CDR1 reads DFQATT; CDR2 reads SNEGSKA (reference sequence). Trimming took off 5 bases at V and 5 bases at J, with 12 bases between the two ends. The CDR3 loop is CSAGPSVETQYF. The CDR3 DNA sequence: TGCAGTGCTGGACCTAGCGTTGAGACCCAGTACTTC.

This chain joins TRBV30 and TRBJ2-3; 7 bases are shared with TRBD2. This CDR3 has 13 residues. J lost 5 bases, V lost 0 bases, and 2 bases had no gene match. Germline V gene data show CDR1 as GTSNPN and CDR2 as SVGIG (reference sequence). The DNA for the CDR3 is TGTGCCTGGAGTGTAGGGAGGGGAGATACGCAGTATTTT. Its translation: CAWSVGRGDTQYF.

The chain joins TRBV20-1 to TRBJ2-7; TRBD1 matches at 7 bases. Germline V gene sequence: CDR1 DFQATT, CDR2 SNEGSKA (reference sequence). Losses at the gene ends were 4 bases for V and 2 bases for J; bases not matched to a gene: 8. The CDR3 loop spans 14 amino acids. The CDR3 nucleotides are TGCAGTGCTACCCTCGACAGGGCGGCCTACGAGCAGTACTTC. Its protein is CSATLDRAAYEQYF.

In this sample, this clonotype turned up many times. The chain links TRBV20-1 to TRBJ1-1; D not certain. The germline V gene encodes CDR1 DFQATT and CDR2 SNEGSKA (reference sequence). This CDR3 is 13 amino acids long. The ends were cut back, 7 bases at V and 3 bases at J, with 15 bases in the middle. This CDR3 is CSVESRVHTEAFF. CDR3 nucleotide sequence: TGCAGTGTCGAATCCCGGGTGCACACTGAAGCTTTCTTT.

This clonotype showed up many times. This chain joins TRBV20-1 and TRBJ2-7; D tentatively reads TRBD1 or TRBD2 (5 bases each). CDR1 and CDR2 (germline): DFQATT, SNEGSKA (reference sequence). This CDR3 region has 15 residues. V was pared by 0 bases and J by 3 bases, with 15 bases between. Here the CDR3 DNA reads TGCAGTGCTAGAGATACCGGCGTGGGGGTCTACGAGCAGTACTTC. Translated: CSARDTGVGVYEQYF.

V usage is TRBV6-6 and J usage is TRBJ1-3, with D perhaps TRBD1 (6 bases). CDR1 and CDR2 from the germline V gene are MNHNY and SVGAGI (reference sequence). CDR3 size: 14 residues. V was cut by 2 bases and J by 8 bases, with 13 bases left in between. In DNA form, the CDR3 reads TGTGCCAGCAGTTACCCCCAGGGGTCTTACACCATATATTTT. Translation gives CASSYPQGSYTIYF.